The TCR beta chain described here comes from a study of Ad26.COV2.S vaccination and SARS-CoV-2 variants. The overall study: Ad26.COV2.S shots went into the muscle once or twice, 56 days apart.

With respect to this clone: The antigen is unknown.

This CDR3 has 14 residues. The V and J ends lost 2 bases and 4 bases respectively, with 10 bases between them. Germline V gene data show CDR1 as SGHDT and CDR2 as YYEEEE. Sequencing used immunoSEQ multiplex PCR; TCRdb keeps in-frame clones, though not all of them. The sample holds over 300,000 clones, 80% to 90% seen once. Broader study findings: Placebo recipients had lower spike-specific TCR breadth than vaccine recipients.

Treatment meaning: some 20 received Ad26.COV2.S at low or high dose, single or two shots; 5 received placebo; per-sample allocation not given. Samples were taken on day 63 after the first vaccine or placebo injection. This TCR came from a person between 18 and 59 years old who received the Ad26.COV2.S COVID-19 vaccine or a placebo. The source was peripheral blood, collected in a trial of Ad26.COV2.S vaccine versus placebo. V is TRBV5-6 and J is TRBJ2-1, with a weak D call TRBD1 (5 bases). As DNA, the CDR3 is TGTGCCAGCAGCTTCACAGGTCGATACAATGAGCAGTTCTTC. The encoded protein is CASSFTGRYNEQFF. Using reference TRBV5-6 and TRBJ2-1 for the parts outside the CDR3, the full variable domain is DAGVTQSPTHLIKTRGQQVTLRCSPKSGHDTVSWYQQALGQGPQFIFQYYEEEERQRGNFPDRFSGHQFPNYSSELNVNALLLGDSALYLCASSFTGRYNEQFFGPGTRLTVL.